Reported below is one T cell receptor (beta chain). Its cognate antigen is unknown. This sample is drawn from a study of human T cells and chemical hapten exposure. At the level of the study: Slight differences in pooled library volume were the main source of varying TCR yields across samples. The study's findings and limits: TCRs above 1 in 1000 frequency did not change with DPC sensitization.

What the library attached to individual cDNA molecules were unique molecular identifiers. Authors' data handling: TCR counts had a median of around 94,000 per sample and spanned roughly 23,224 to 750,000. TCRdb fed the reads into MiXCR, producing one record per CDR3 protein. TCRdb, rather than the study authors, made the V and J calls. In the table there are about 120,000 distinct CDR3 sequences, approximately 9% of which are singletons. The germline CDR1 and CDR2 sequences are SGHDT and YYEEEE. V was cut by 3 bases and J by 5 bases, with 12 bases left in between. The CDR3 has 14 residues. Unseparated into fractions, whole blood served as the source from which total RNA was extracted.

The TCR originated in a human donor in good health. Some clones in this sample may be carry-over from other donors' samples. The chain couples TRBV5-6 to TRBJ1-5; D possibly corresponds to TRBD1 (5 bases). Sequencing was carried out using whole blood. The CDR3 is CASSSGTEDQPQHF. DNA of the CDR3: TGTGCCAGCAGCTCGGGGACGGAAGATCAGCCCCAGCATTTT.